This T cell receptor beta chain was observed in a study of T cell responses to AZD1222 COVID-19 vaccine. TCRdb's table, derived via immunoSEQ multiplex PCR, lists solely in-frame clones and lacks some. The data contain more than 250,000 clones, over 90% of them singletons. CDR3 size: 11 residues. The V end was cut by 7 bases, the J end by 6 bases, with 10 bases between. Germline CDR1 reads SGHDT; CDR2 reads YYEEEE. Of note for this clone: Antigen unknown.

The study's findings and limits: The donors showed a predominance of white British ancestry and of females, with possible underestimation of clonal diversity. Nearly half of spike-specific TCRs reportedly target unmutated variant regions. Spike-specific TCRs gained breadth and depth after people received two AZD1222 doses. Baseline serostatus was positive in only six AZD1222 recipients.

The receptor's source is an adult in good health. This chain connects TRBV5-6 to TRBJ1-2, with D possibly matching TRBD1 (5 bases). Specimen: peripheral blood, collected on day 0 of AZD1222 vaccination. CDR3 sequence reads: CASRQSDGYTF. DNA of the CDR3: TGTGCCAGCCGACAGTCGGATGGCTACACCTTC. Looking up the rest from reference TRBV5-6 and TRBJ1-2 gives the full variable domain: DAGVTQSPTHLIKTRGQQVTLRCSPKSGHDTVSWYQQALGQGPQFIFQYYEEEERQRGNFPDRFSGHQFPNYSSELNVNALLLGDSALYLCASRQSDGYTFGSGTRLTVV.